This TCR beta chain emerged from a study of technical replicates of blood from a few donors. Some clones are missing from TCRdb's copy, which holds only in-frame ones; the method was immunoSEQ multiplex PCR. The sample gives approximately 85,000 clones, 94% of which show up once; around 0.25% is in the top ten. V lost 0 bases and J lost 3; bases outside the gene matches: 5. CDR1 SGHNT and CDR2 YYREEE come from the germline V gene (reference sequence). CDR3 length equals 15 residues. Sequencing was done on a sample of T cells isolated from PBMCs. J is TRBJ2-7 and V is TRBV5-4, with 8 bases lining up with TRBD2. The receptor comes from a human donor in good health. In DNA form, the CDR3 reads TGTGCCAGCAGCTTGGCGAGCGGGAGTTTCTACGAGCAGTACTTC. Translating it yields CASSLASGSFYEQYF.